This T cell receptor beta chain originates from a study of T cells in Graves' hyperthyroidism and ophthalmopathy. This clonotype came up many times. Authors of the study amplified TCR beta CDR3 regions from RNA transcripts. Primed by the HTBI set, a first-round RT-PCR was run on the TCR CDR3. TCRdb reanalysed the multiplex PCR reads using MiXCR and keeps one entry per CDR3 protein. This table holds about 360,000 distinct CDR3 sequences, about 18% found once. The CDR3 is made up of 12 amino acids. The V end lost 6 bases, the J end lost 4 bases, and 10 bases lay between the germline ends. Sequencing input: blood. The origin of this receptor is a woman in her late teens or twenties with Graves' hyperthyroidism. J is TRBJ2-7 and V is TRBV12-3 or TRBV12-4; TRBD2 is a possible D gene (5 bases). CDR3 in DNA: TGTGCCAGCAGCTCCCGCGGGTACGAGCAGTACTTC. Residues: CASSSRGYEQYF.